The T cell receptor beta chain described here comes from a study of blood T cell repertoires in COVID-19 (dated by TCRdb to between 2020 and 2021). General notes on the study: The collaborator samples originated in the United States, Italy and Spain and spanned the acute and convalescent phases of COVID-19. The dataset comprised deeply sampled blood TCRbeta repertoires from subjects exposed to, actively infected with, or recovered from COVID-19. Samples came from the ongoing ImmuneRACE study (first 160 participants) plus 1,254 subjects from 6 global collaborators. The sample metadata nearly always contained a de-identified subject ID, COVID-19 status, age in years and sex. The material from the prospective study consisted of cDNA or gDNA derived from T cells, B-cell-depleted T cells, or PBMCs. The repertoires were released in a freely available public database intended as a resource for research on the immune response to SARS-CoV-2. Where available, HLA class I and class II types were taken from metadata supplied by the sample provider and were not determined by assay-based typing.

The immunoSEQ Assay, a bias-controlled multiplex PCR, was used to amplify TCRbeta CDR3 regions from genomic DNA. In the original analysis: The number of nucleated cells in each sample was estimated by amplification of reference gene primers within the assay. To quantify the absolute abundance of each unique TCRbeta CDR3 rearrangement, sequence reads were collapsed and filtered. Productive Simpson clonality was computed per sample as the square root of Simpson's diversity index over productive rearrangements. The clones in this table, taken by TCRdb from immuneACCESS, are in-frame only. Not every clone is retained; where verified, under half of the shortfall comes from an unresolved V gene, and the cause of the rest is unknown. V and J calls and clone size are copied from that table; D and trimming were computed from the DNA. This sample is represented by a few hundred thousand clones; around 86% of them were singletons. The ten largest clones add up to approximately 1.7% of the sample.

In the prospective study, participants were roughly 18 to 95 years old, resided in approximately 22 geographic areas of the United States, and were enrolled through a virtual design. To assign participants to cohorts, the prospective study relied on clinical history that participants themselves reported in a screening survey and a study questionnaire. Recovered participants in ImmuneRACE Cohort 3 were defined by two consecutive negative NP/OP PCR tests, clearance by a healthcare professional, or resolution of symptoms. In the prospective study, whole blood, serum and a nasopharyngeal or oropharyngeal swab were collected from each participant by mobile phlebotomists. Over a roughly two-month period, participants in the prospective study had the option of providing additional blood draws and questionnaires. Before DNA extraction, blood samples from the prospective study were shipped at room temperature or frozen.

CDR1 SGHRS and CDR2 YFSETQ were looked up in the germline V gene. Its CDR3 holds 14 amino acids, cysteine through phenylalanine. Left in the record is the CDR3 DNA by itself, 42 bases read in frame from the first base. V is reduced by 5 bases and J by 0 bases, leaving a spacing of 11 bases between them. The study at large found these results: The quantity of clinical and demographic metadata differed by source and by participant and was supplied without curation.

Only a few counts were recorded for this clone. Its antigen specificity is not known. The record has no base qualities; no much larger clone is one base away. This TCR derives from a man aged 35-49 years who had recovered from COVID-19. Sequencing was done on a sample of PBMCs or T cells enriched from blood (not recorded which). Recombination connected TRBV5-1 to TRBJ1-1; a confident D gene designation cannot be given. At the DNA level, the sequence is TGCGCCAGCAGTCAAGGTGGAGTGAACACTGAAGCTTTCTTT. Its product reads: CASSQGGVNTEAFF.